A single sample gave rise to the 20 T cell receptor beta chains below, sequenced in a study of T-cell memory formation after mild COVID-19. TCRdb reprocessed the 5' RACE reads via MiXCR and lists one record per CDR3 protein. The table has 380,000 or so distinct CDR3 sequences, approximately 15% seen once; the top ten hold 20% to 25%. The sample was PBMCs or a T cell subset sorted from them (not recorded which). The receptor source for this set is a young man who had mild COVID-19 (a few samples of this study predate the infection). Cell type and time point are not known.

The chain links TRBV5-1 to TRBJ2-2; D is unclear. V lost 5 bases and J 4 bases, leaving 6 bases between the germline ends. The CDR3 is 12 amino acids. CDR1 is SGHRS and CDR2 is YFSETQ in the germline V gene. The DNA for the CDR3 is TGCGCCAGCAGTCGCCGCACCGGGGAGCTGTTTTTT. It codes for CASSRRTGELFF.

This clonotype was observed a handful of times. CDR3 coding DNA: TGTGCCAGCAGCCCGACCCTTGGATCACCCCTCCACTTT. Its translation: CASSPTLGSPLHF. The chain has TRBV7-2 and TRBJ1-6; unclear D gene. The CDR3 consists of 13 residues. CDR1 is SGHTA, CDR2 FQGNSA, per germline. The ends were cut back, 5 bases at V and 10 bases at J, with 12 bases in the middle.

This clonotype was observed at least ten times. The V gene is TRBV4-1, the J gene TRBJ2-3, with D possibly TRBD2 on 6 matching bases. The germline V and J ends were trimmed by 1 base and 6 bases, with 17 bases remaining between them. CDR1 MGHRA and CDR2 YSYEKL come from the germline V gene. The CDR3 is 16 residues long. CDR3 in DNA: TGCGCCAGCAGCCAAGGGGGTTGGGGACTTCTTGATACGCAGTATTTT. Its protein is CASSQGGWGLLDTQYF.

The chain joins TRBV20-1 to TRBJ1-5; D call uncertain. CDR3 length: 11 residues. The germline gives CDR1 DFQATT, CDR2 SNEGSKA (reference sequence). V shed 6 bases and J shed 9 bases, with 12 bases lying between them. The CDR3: CSALGEGPQHF. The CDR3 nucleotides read TGCAGTGCACTAGGAGAAGGGCCCCAGCATTTT.

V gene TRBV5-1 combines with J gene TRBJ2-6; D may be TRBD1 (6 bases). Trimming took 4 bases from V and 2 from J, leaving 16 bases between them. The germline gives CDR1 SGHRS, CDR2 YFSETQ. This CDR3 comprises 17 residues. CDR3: CASSPATGLAGANVLTF. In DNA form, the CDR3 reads TGCGCCAGCAGCCCCGCCACAGGGTTGGCTGGGGCCAACGTCCTGACTTTC.

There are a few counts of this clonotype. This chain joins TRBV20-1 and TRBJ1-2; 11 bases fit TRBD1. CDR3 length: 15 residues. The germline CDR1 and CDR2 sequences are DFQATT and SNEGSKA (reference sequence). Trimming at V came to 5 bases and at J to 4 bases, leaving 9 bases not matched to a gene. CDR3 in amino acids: CSAAAGTGGLYGYTF. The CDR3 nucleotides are TGCAGTGCTGCTGCCGGGACAGGGGGGCTCTATGGCTACACCTTC.

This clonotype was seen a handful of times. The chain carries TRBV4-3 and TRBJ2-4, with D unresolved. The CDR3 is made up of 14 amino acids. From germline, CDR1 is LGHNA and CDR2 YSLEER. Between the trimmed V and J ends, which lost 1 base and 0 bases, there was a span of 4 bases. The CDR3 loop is CASSQVPAKNIQYF. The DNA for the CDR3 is TGCGCCAGCAGCCAAGTTCCAGCCAAAAACATTCAGTACTTC.

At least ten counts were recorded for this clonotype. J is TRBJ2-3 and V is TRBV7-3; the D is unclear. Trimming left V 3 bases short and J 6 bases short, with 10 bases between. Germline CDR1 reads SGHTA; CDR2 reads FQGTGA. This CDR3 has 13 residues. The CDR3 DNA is TGTGCCAGCAGCTTGAGTCGGTGGGATACGCAGTATTTT. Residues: CASSLSRWDTQYF.

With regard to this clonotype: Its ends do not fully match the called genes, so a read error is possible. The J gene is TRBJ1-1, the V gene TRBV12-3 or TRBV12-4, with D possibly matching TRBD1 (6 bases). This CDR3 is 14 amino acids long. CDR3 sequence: CASTAGGRWTEALF. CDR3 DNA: TGTGCCAGCACCGCGGGGGGGCGATGGACTGAAGCTCTCTTT.

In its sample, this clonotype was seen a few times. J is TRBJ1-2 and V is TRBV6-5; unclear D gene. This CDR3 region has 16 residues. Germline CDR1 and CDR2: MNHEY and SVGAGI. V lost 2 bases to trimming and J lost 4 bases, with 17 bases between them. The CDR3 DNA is TGTGCCAGCAGTTACGGATCGGGGTCGGGAACCTATGGCTACACCTTC. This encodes CASSYGSGSGTYGYTF.

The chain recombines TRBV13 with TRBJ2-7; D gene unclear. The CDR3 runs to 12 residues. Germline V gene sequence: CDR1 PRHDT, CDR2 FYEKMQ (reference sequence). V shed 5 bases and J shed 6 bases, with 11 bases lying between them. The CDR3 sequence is CASSPLTGEQYF. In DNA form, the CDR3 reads TGTGCCAGCAGCCCACTAACGGGCGAGCAGTACTTC.

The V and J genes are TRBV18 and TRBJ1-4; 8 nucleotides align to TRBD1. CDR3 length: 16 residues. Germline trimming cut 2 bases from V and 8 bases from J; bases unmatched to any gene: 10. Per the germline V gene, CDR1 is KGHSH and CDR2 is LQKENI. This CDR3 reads CASSPKGQGQGEKLFF. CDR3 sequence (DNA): TGTGCCAGCTCACCAAAAGGACAGGGCCAAGGCGAAAAACTGTTTTTT.

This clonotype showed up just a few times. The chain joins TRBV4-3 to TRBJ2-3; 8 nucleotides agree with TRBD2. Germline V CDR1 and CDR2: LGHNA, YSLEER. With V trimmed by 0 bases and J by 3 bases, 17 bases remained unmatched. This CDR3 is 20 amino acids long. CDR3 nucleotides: TGCGCCAGCAGCCAAGAAAGTCACGTAATGGCGGGGGGAAATACAGATACGCAGTATTTT. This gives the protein CASSQESHVMAGGNTDTQYF.

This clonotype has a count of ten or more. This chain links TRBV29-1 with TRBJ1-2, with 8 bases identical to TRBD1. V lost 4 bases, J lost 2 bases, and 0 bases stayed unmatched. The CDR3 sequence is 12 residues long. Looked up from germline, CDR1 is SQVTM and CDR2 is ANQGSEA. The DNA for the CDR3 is TGCAGCGTTGGGGACAGGAACTATGGCTACACCTTC. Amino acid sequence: CSVGDRNYGYTF. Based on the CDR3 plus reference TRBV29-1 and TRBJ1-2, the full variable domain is SAVISQKPSRDICQRGTSLTIQCQVDSQVTMMFWYRQQPGQSLTLIATANQGSEATYESGFVIDKFPISRPNLTFSTLTVSNMSPEDSSIYLCSVGDRNYGYTFGSGTRLTVV.

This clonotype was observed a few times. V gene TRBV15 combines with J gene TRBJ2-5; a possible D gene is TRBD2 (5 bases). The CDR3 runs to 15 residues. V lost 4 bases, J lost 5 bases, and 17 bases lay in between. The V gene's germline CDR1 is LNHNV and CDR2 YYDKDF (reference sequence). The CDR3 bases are TGTGCCACCAGCATCGCAGGACGGGGTATCGAGACCCAGTACTTC. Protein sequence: CATSIAGRGIETQYF. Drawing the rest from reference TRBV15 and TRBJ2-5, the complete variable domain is DAMVIQNPRYQVTQFGKPVTLSCSQTLNHNVMYWYQQKSSQAPKLLFHYYDKDFNNEADTPDNFQSRRPNTSFCFLDIRSPGLGDTAMYLCATSIAGRGIETQYFGPGTRLLVL.

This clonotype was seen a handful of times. The chain's CDR3 is CASSSFEGRNTQYF. CDR3 coding DNA: TGTGCCAGCAGCTCCTTTGAAGGGCGAAATACGCAGTATTTT. The rearrangement joins TRBV7-2 to TRBJ2-3, with no clear D. With 4 bases removed from V and 7 bases from J, the gap between germline ends came to 15 bases. Germline V gene lookup returns CDR1 SGHTA and CDR2 FQGNSA. This CDR3 has 14 residues.

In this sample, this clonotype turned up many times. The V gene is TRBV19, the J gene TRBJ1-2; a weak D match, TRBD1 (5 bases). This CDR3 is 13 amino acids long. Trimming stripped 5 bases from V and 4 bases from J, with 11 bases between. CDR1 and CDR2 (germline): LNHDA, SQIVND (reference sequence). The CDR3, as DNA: TGTGCCAGTAGTCCGGGACTGGGCTATGGCTACACCTTC. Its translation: CASSPGLGYGYTF.

This CDR3 reads CASSQEGDRGRGGYTF. CDR3 DNA: TGCGCCAGCAGCCAAGAGGGGGACAGGGGACGAGGTGGCTACACCTTC. This chain joins TRBV4-3 and TRBJ1-2; 10 positions agree with TRBD1. V gave up 0 bases and J gave up 7 bases; unmatched junction bases: 8. The CDR3 is 16 amino acids. The germline V gene has CDR1 LGHNA and CDR2 YSLEER.

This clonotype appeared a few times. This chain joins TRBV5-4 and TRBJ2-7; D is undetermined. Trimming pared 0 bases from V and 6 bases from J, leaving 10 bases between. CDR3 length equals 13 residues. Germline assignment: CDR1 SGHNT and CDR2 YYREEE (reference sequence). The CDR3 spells CASSLDGVREQYF. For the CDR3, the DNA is TGTGCCAGCAGCTTGGATGGGGTGCGCGAGCAGTACTTC.

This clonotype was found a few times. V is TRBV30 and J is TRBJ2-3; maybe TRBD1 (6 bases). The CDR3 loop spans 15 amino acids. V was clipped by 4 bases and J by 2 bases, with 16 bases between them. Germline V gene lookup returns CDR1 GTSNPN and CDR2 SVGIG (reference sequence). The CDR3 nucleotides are TGTGCCTGGATCGGTCCAGGGGTTTACACAGATACGCAGTATTTT. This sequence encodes CAWIGPGVYTDTQYF. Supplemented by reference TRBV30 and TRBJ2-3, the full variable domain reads SQTIHQWPATLVQPVGSPLSLECTVEGTSNPNLYWYRQAAGRGLQLLFYSVGIGQISSEVPQNLSASRPQDRQFILSSKKLLLSDSGFYLCAWIGPGVYTDTQYFGPGTRLTVL.